The 2 T cell receptor beta chains in this list originate from one sample, sequenced in a study of cytomegalovirus exposure and HLA in healthy donors. Primers included in the PCR were 60 Vbeta and 13 Jbeta primers. Profiling relied on immunoSEQ multiplex PCR, and the TCRdb table lists in-frame clones only, not all of them. The data show about 150,000 clones, approximately 80% seen once. Material for sequencing was PBMCs. The receptors were sampled from a woman between 40 and 55 years old in good health and CMV-seropositive.

CDR3 residues: CASSPRTSGRADTQYF. CDR3 nucleotides: TGTGCCAGCAGCCCTCGGACTAGCGGGAGGGCAGATACGCAGTATTTT. This chain connects TRBV13 to TRBJ2-3; 15 bases agree with TRBD2. Germline lookup yields CDR1 PRHDT and CDR2 FYEKMQ (reference sequence). Germline trimming cut 5 bases from V and 4 bases from J; bases unmatched to any gene: 4. The CDR3 loop spans 16 amino acids.

This chain uses TRBV28 with TRBJ2-5; the D gene is possibly TRBD1 (5 bases). The germline V gene has CDR1 MDHEN and CDR2 SYDVKM. The CDR3 sequence is 12 residues long. V was shortened by 6 bases and J by 5 bases, with 10 bases between the two germline ends. CDR3 in amino acids: CASRSGSETQYF. The CDR3 nucleotides read TGTGCCAGCAGGTCAGGGTCCGAGACCCAGTACTTC.